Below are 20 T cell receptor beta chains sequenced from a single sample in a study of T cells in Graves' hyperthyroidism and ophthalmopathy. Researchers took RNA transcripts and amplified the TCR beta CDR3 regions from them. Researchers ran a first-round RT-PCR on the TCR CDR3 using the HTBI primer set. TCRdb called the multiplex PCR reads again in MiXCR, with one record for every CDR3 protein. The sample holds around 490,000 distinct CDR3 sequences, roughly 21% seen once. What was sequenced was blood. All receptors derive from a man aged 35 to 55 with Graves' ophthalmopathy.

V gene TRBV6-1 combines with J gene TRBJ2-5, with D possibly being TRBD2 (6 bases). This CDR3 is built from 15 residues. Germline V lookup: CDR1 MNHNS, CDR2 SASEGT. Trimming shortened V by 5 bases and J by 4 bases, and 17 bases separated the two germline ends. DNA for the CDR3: TGTGCCAGCAGTTATTTTCGGGAGATCGCAGAGACCCAGTACTTC. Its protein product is CASSYFREIAETQYF.

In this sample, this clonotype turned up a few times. CDR3 in amino acids: CASSLLEGKQYF. For the CDR3, the DNA is TGTGCCAGCAGCTTACTTGAGGGCAAGCAGTACTTC. J is TRBJ2-7 and V is TRBV7-2, with TRBD2 as a possible D gene (5 bases). The CDR3 is 12 amino acids. V was shortened by 2 bases and J by 8 bases, with 10 bases between the two germline ends. Germline values: CDR1 SGHTA, CDR2 FQGNSA.

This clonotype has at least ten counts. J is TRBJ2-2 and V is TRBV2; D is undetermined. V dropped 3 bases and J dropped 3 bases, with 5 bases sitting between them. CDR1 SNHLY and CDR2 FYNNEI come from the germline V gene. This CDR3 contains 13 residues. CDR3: CASSEEHTGELFF. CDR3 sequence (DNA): TGTGCCAGCAGTGAGGAGCACACCGGGGAGCTGTTTTTT. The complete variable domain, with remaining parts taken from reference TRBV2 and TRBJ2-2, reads EPEVTQTPSHQVTQMGQEVILRCVPISNHLYFYWYRQILGQKVEFLVSFYNNEISEKSEIFDDQFSVERPDGSNFTLKIRSTKLEDSAMYFCASSEEHTGELFFGEGSRLTVL.

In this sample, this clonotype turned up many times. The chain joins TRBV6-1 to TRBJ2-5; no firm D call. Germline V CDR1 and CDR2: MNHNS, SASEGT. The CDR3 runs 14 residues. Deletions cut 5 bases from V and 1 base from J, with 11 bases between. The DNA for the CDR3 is TGTGCCAGCAGTCGTACGCCAACCCAAGAGACCCAGTACTTC. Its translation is CASSRTPTQETQYF.

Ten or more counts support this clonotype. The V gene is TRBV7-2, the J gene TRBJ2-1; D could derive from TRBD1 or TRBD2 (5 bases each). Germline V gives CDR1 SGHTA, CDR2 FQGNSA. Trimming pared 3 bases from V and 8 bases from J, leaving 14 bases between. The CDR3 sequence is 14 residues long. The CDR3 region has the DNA TGTGCCAGCAGCTTTGACCGAGGGGTCGATGAGCAGTTCTTC. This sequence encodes CASSFDRGVDEQFF.

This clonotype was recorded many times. The CDR3 region has the DNA TGTGCCTGGAGTGTACTGGGAGGGGTCGCAGATACGCAGTATTTT. Protein: CAWSVLGGVADTQYF. The chain uses TRBV30 and TRBJ2-3; 7 bases are shared with TRBD2. This CDR3 region has 15 residues. CDR1 is GTSNPN, CDR2 SVGIG, per germline (reference sequence). After removal of 0 bases from V and 4 bases from J, the junction contained 7 bases not matched to a gene.

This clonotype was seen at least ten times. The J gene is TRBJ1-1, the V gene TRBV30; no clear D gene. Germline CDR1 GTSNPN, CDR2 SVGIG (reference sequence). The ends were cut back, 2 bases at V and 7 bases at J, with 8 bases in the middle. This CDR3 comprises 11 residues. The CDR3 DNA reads TGTGCCTGGAGTCCAAAGGTTGAAGCTTTCTTT. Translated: CAWSPKVEAFF.

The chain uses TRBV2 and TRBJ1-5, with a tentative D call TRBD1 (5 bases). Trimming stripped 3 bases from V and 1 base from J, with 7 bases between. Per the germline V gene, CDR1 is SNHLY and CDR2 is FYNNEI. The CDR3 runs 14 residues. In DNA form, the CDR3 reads TGTGCCAGCAGTGACAGGGTCAGCAATCAGCCCCAGCATTTT. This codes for CASSDRVSNQPQHF.

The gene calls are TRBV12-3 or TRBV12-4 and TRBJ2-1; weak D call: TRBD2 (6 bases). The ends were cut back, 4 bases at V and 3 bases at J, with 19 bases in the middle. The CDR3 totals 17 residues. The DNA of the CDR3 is TGTGCCAGCAGTTCCCGACTGGGGCGGGGACTCTACAATGAGCAGTTCTTC. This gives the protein CASSSRLGRGLYNEQFF.

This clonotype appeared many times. CDR3 DNA: TGTGCCAGCAGCTCCATCTGGGGCTACGAGCAGTACTTC. Its protein product is CASSSIWGYEQYF. The chain combines TRBV7-8 with TRBJ2-7; D is ambiguous. The CDR3 has 13 residues. Per germline, CDR1 SGHVS and CDR2 FQNEAQ. V was trimmed by 4 bases and J by 3 bases, leaving 10 bases between them.

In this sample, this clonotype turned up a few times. CDR3 nucleotide sequence: TGTGCCAGCAGCTTATCGGACCGCTACGAGCAGTACTTC. Protein: CASSLSDRYEQYF. The chain joins TRBV7-9 to TRBJ2-7; D is undetermined. This CDR3 has 13 amino acids. V was pared by 2 bases and J by 3 bases, with 8 bases between. Germline values: CDR1 SEHNR, CDR2 FQNEAQ (reference sequence).

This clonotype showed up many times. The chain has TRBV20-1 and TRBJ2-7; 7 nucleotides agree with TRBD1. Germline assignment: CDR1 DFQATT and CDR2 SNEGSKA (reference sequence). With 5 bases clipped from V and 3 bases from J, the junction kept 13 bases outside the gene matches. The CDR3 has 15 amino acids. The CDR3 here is CSAQAYGTADYEQYF. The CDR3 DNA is TGCAGTGCTCAGGCCTACGGGACAGCAGACTACGAGCAGTACTTC.

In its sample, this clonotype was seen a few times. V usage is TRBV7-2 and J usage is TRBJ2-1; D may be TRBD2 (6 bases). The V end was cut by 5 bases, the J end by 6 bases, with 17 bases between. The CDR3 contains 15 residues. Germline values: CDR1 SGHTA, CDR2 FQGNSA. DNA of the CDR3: TGTGCCAGCAGCCCGTCGGGAGCCAAACCCAATGAGCAGTTCTTC. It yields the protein CASSPSGAKPNEQFF.

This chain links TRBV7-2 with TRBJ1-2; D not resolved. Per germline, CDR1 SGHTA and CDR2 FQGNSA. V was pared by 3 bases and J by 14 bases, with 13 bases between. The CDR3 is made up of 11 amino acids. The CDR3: CASSFHRSNTF. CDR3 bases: TGTGCCAGCAGCTTCCACCGGTCAAATACCTTC.

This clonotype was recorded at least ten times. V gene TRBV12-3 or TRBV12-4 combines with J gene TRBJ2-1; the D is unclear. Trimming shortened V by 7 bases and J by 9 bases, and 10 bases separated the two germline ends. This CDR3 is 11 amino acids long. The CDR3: CASTRYPEQFF. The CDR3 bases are TGTGCCAGCACCCGATACCCTGAGCAGTTCTTC.

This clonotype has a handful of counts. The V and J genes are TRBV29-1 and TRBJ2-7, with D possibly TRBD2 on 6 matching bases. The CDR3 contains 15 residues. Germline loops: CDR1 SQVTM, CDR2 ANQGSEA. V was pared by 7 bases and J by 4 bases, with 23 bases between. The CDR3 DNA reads TGCAGCGCATACGGCCGGCGGGGCGTATCTTACGAGCAGTACTTC. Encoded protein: CSAYGRRGVSYEQYF.

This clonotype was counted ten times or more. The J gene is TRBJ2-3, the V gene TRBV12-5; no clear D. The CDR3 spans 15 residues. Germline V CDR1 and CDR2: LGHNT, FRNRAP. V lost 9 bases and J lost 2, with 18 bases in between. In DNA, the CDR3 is TGTGCTAGCCGCCGGGCAGGCTCTAACACAGATACGCAGTATTTT. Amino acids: CASRRAGSNTDTQYF.

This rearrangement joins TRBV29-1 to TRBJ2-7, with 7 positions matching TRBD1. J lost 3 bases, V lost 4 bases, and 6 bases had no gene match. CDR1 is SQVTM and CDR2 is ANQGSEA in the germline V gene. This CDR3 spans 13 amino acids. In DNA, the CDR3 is TGCAGCGTTGTCACAGGGGCAGGCTACGAGCAGTACTTC. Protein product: CSVVTGAGYEQYF.

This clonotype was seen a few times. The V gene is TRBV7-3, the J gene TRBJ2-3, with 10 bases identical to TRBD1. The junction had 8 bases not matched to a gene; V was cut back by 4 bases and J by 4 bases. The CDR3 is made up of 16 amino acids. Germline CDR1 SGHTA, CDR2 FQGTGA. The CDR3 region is CASSSRRQGASDTQYF. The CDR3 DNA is TGTGCCAGCAGCTCTAGACGACAGGGGGCCTCAGATACGCAGTATTTT. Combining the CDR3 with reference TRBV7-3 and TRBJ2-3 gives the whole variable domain GAGVSQTPSNKVTEKGKYVELRCDPISGHTALYWYRQSLGQGPEFLIYFQGTGAADDSGLPNDRFFAVRPEGSVSTLKIQRTERGDSAVYLCASSSRRQGASDTQYFGPGTRLTVL.

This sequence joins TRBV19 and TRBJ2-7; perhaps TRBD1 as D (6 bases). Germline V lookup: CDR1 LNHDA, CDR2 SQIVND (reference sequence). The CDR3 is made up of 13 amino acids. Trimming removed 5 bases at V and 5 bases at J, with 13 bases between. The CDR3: CASSPQTGDEQYF. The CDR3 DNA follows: TGTGCCAGTAGTCCCCAGACAGGCGACGAGCAGTACTTC.